The clone carrying this T cell receptor (beta chain) was seen more than once but under ten times. Antigen: not known. Healthy Caucasians supplied all donations. This record comes from a study of identical twins. Broader study findings: Models underestimated TCR alpha sharing (out-of-frame) in monozygotic twins.

A universal primer site was created by template switching, with the cDNA bearing unique molecular identifiers. TCRdb re-called the 5' RACE reads with MiXCR, one entry per CDR3 protein. The data hold about 570,000 distinct CDR3 sequences, with 7.5% to 10% observed a single time. V lost 5 bases to trimming and J lost 3 bases; unmatched junction nucleotides: 9. CDR1 SGHVS and CDR2 FNYEAQ come from the germline V gene. The CDR3 is 15 residues long. The same data also contributed to another study, on yellow fever vaccine responses in identical twins.

This receptor was identified in a woman between 18 and 29 years old in good health. The sequenced material came from PBMCs. This chain uses TRBV7-6 with TRBJ1-2; TRBD1 matches at 7 bases. The CDR3 region has the DNA TGTGCCAGCAGCGCGTCGGGGGGACAGTACTATGGCTACACCTTC. Translation: CASSASGGQYYGYTF.